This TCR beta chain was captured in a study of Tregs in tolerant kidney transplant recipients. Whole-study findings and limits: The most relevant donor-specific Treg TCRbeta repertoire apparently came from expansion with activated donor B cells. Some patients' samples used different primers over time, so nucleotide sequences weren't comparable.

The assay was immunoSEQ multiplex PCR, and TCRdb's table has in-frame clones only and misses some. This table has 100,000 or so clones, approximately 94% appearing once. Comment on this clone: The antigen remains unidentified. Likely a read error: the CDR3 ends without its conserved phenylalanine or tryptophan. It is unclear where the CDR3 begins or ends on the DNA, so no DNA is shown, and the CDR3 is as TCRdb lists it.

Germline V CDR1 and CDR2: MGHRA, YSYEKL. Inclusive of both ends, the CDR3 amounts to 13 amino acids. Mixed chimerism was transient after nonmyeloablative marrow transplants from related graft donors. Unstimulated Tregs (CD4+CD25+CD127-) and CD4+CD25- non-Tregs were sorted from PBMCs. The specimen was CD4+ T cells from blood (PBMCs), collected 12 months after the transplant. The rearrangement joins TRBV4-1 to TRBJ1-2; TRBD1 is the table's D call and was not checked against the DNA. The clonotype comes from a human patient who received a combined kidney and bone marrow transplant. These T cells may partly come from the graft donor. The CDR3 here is CASSQGSTGTRLL.